This T cell receptor (beta chain) appears in the sequencing data of a study of identical twins. The study, taken as a whole, reports: When twins shared out-of-frame alpha sequences, those sequences had excess low generation probability. Memory repertoires lacked the insertion deficit that abundant cord blood beta clonotypes showed.

V shed 4 bases, J shed 9 bases, and the junction held 6 bases outside the gene matches. Germline V gives CDR1 WSHSY, CDR2 SAAADI. The CDR3 extends over 13 amino acids. Comment on this clonotype: Its target is not known.

TCRdb reprocessed the 5' RACE reads with MiXCR, giving one entry per CDR3 protein. Found here are fewer than 650,000 distinct CDR3 sequences, 7.5% to 10% of them singletons; the top ten hold 2.5% to 3%. These data were also filed under a second study, of yellow fever vaccine responses in identical twins.

The specimen sequenced was PBMCs. The chain combines TRBV10-2 with TRBJ2-1; 7 bases map to TRBD2. The clonotype was recovered from a woman between 18 and 29 years old in good health. DNA for the CDR3: TGCGCCAGCAGTGGGGGGACTATTTCTGAGCAGTTCTTC. Protein product: CASSGGTISEQFF.